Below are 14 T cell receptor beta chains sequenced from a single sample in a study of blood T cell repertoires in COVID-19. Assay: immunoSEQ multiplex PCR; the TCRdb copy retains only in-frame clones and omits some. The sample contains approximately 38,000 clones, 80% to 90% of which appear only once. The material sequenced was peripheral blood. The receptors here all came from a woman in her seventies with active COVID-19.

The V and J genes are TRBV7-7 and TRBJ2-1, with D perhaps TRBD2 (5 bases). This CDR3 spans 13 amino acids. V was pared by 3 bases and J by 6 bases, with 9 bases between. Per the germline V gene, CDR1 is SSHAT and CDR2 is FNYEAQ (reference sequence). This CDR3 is CASSFGVLNEQFF. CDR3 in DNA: TGTGCCAGCAGCTTCGGGGTCCTCAATGAGCAGTTCTTC.

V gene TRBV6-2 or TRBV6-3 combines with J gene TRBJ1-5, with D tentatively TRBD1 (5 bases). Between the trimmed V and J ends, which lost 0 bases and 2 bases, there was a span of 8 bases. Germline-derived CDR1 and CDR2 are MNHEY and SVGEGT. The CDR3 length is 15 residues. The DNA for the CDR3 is TGTGCCAGCAGTTACTCCAGGGAAGGCAATCAGCCCCAGCATTTT. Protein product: CASSYSREGNQPQHF.

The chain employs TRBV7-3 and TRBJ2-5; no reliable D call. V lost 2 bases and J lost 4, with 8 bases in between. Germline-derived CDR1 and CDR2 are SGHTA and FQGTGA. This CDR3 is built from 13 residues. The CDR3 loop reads CASSLAYRETQYF. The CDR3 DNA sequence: TGTGCCAGCAGCTTAGCCTATCGAGAGACCCAGTACTTC.

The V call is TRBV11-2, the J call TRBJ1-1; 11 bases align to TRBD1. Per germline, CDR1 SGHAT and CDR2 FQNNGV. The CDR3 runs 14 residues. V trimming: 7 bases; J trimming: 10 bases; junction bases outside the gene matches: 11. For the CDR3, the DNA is TGTGCCAGCAAGTTGGGACAGGGGGAATTCGGAGCTTTCTTT. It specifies CASKLGQGEFGAFF.

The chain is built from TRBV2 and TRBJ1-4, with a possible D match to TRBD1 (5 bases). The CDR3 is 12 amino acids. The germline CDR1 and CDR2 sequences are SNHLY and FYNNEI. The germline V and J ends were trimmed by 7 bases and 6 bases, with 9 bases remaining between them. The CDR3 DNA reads TGTGCCAGCACGGGGGATGATGAAAAACTGTTTTTT. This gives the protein CASTGDDEKLFF. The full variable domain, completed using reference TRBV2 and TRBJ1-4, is EPEVTQTPSHQVTQMGQEVILRCVPISNHLYFYWYRQILGQKVEFLVSFYNNEISEKSEIFDDQFSVERPDGSNFTLKIRSTKLEDSAMYFCASTGDDEKLFFGSGTQLSVL.

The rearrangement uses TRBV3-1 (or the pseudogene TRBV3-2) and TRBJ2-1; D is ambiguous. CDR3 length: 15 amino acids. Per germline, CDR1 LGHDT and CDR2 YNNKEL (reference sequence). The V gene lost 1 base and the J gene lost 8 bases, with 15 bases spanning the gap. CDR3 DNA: TGTGCCAGCAGCCAAGCGGTAGAGGTCCGCCATGAGCAGTTCTTC. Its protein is CASSQAVEVRHEQFF.

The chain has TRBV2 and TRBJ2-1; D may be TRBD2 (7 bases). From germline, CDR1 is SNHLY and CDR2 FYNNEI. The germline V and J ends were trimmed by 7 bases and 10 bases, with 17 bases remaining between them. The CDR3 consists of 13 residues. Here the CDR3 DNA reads TGTGCCAGCAAGATAGGGGGGGCCTTGGAGCAGTTCTTC. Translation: CASKIGGALEQFF.

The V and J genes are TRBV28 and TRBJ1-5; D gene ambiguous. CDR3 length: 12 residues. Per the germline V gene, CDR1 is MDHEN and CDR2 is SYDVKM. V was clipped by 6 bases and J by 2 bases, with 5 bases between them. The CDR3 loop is CASSLGNQPQHF. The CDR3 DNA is TGTGCCAGCAGCCTTGGCAATCAGCCCCAGCATTTT.

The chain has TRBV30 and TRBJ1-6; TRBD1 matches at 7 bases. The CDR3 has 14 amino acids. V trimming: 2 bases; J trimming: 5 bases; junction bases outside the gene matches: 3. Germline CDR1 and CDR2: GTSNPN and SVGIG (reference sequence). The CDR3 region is CAWSRGQDNSPLHF. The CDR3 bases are TGTGCCTGGAGTCGAGGACAGGATAATTCACCCCTCCACTTT.

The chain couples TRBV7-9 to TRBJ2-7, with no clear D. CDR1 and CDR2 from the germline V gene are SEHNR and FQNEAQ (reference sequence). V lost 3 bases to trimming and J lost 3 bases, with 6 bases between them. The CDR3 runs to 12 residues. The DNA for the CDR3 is TGTGCCAGCAGCTTGAACGGCTACGAGCAGTACTTC. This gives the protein CASSLNGYEQYF.

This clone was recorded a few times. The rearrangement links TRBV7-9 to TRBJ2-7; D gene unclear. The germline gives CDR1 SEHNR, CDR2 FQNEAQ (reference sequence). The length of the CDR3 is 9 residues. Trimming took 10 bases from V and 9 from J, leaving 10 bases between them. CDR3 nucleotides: TGTGCCACCGACTTAGGGCAGTACTTC. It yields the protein CATDLGQYF.

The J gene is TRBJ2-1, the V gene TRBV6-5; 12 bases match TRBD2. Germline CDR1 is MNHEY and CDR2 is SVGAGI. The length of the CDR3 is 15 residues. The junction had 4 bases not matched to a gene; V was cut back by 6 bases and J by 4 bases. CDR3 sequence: CASRSGTSGYNEQFF. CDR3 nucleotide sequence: TGTGCCAGCAGGAGCGGGACTAGCGGGTACAATGAGCAGTTCTTC.

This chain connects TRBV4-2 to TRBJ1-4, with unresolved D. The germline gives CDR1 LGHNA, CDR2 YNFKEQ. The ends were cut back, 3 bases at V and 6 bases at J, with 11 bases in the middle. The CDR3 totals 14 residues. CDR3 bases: TGTGCCAGCAGCCAGGAGGAGGGTGATGAAAAACTGTTTTTT. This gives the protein CASSQEEGDEKLFF.

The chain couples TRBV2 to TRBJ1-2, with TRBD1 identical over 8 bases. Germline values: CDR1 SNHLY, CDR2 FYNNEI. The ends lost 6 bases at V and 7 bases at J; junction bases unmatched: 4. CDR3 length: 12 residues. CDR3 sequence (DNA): TGTGCCAGCAGGCCCACAGGGGGTGGCTACACCTTC. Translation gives CASRPTGGGYTF.